One sample yielded the 13 T cell receptor beta chains listed below, sequenced in a study of blood T cell repertoires in COVID-19. This table comes from immunoSEQ multiplex PCR, and its TCRdb copy is limited to in-frame clones, with some not included. Of around 240,000 clones listed, approximately 80% are singletons. Sequencing used peripheral blood. The receptor source for this set is a woman of 80 years or more with acute or convalescent COVID-19.

This clone has only a few counts. This chain links TRBV6-5 with TRBJ2-3; D perhaps matches TRBD1 (5 bases). Germline V gene sequence: CDR1 MNHEY, CDR2 SVGAGI. The CDR3 contains 15 residues. The germline V and J ends were trimmed by 5 bases and 1 base, with 13 bases remaining between them. The CDR3 here is CASSRQGAGTDTQYF. In DNA, the CDR3 is TGTGCCAGCAGTCGACAAGGGGCAGGCACAGATACGCAGTATTTT.

This chain connects TRBV4-1 to TRBJ2-6; D perhaps matches TRBD1 (6 bases). The CDR3 runs 17 residues. Germline loops: CDR1 MGHRA, CDR2 YSYEKL. V shed 0 bases and J shed 3 bases, with 12 bases lying between them. The CDR3 DNA is TGCGCCAGCAGCCAAGATGTTTGGGGGCGTGGGGCCAACGTCCTGACTTTC. This translates into CASSQDVWGRGANVLTF.

The chain joins TRBV11-2 to TRBJ2-1; 9 nucleotides align to TRBD1. This CDR3 has 15 amino acids. V was clipped by 2 bases and J by 3 bases; unmatched bases: 2. Germline-derived CDR1 and CDR2 are SGHAT and FQNNGV. The CDR3 DNA reads TGTGCCAGCAGCTTACGGGACAGGGTCTACAATGAGCAGTTCTTC. Translating gives CASSLRDRVYNEQFF.

V usage is TRBV18 and J usage is TRBJ2-7; D remains ambiguous. V was shortened by 0 bases and J by 2 bases, with 11 bases between the two germline ends. CDR1 is KGHSH, CDR2 LQKENI, per germline. This CDR3 has 15 residues. Written as DNA, the CDR3 is TGTGCCAGCTCACCACCGGCTGGTCAACCCTACGAGCAGTACTTC. It codes for CASSPPAGQPYEQYF.

The CDR3 region is CASSHGTSGRATYNEQFF. DNA for the CDR3: TGCGCCAGCAGCCACGGGACTAGCGGGAGGGCCACCTACAATGAGCAGTTCTTC. This chain uses TRBV5-1 with TRBJ2-1; the match to TRBD2 covers 16 bases. The CDR3 runs 18 residues. The germline gives CDR1 SGHRS, CDR2 YFSETQ. V gave up 4 bases and J gave up 2 bases; unmatched junction bases: 6.

Only one count was recorded for this clone. This sequence joins TRBV7-2 and TRBJ2-5; D perhaps matches TRBD2 (5 bases). The CDR3 length is 14 residues. With 5 bases removed from V and 5 bases from J, the gap between germline ends came to 15 bases. The germline gives CDR1 SGHTA, CDR2 FQGNSA. CDR3 bases: TGTGCCAGCAGCGTAACTAGAACGGGGGAGACCCAGTACTTC. Encoded protein: CASSVTRTGETQYF.

V gene TRBV3-1 (or the pseudogene TRBV3-2) combines with J gene TRBJ1-2; TRBD1 might be the D (5 bases). CDR3 length: 15 residues. V lost 4 bases and J 8 bases, leaving 20 bases between the germline ends. The germline V gene has CDR1 LGHDT and CDR2 YNNKEL (reference sequence). Here the CDR3 reads CASSPLTGAVGGYTF. CDR3 bases: TGTGCCAGCAGCCCCTTGACTGGGGCGGTGGGAGGCTACACCTTC.

The J gene is TRBJ2-3, the V gene TRBV9; weak D call: TRBD2 (5 bases). The CDR3 extends over 17 amino acids. Germline CDR1 is SGDLS and CDR2 is YYNGEE. V lost 0 bases and J lost 1, with 15 bases in between. The CDR3 spells CASSVAGPMRGTDTQYF. The DNA for the CDR3 is TGTGCCAGCAGCGTAGCTGGTCCTATGAGGGGCACAGATACGCAGTATTTT.

This clone was counted only a few times. The V gene is TRBV3-1 (or the pseudogene TRBV3-2), the J gene TRBJ2-1; D uncertain. V lost 2 bases and J 10 bases, leaving 15 bases between the germline ends. CDR1 LGHDT and CDR2 YNNKEL come from the germline V gene (reference sequence). The CDR3 length is 14 residues. The CDR3 region is CASSQHASHWEQFF. DNA for the CDR3: TGTGCCAGCAGCCAACATGCCTCCCACTGGGAGCAGTTCTTC.

As for this clone: This specimen includes other DNA sequences encoding the same CDR3. V and J are TRBV7-9 and TRBJ1-2; D is unresolved. Germline V gene sequence: CDR1 SEHNR, CDR2 FQNEAQ (reference sequence). Trimming removed 6 bases at V and 0 bases at J, with 14 bases between. The CDR3 has 15 residues. The CDR3 DNA follows: TGTGCCAGCAGTCCGGGAGGACCTTCTAACTATGGCTACACCTTC. Protein product: CASSPGGPSNYGYTF.

V usage is TRBV5-1 and J usage is TRBJ2-1; D perhaps matches TRBD1 (6 bases). V lost 4 bases and J 8 bases, leaving 16 bases between the germline ends. This CDR3 spans 14 amino acids. Germline values: CDR1 SGHRS, CDR2 YFSETQ. CDR3 in amino acids: CASSVPQGYDEQFF. DNA of the CDR3: TGCGCCAGCAGCGTACCCCAGGGGTACGATGAGCAGTTCTTC.

The rearrangement links TRBV7-8 to TRBJ1-3, with no clear D. The V end lost 1 base, the J end lost 0 bases, and 7 bases lay between the germline ends. The CDR3 consists of 15 residues. The germline gives CDR1 SGHVS, CDR2 FQNEAQ. CDR3 DNA: TGTGCCAGCAGCTTAGGGGCCCTCTCTGGAAACACCATATATTTT. Protein: CASSLGALSGNTIYF. The full variable domain, its missing parts supplied by reference TRBV7-8 and TRBJ1-3, is GAGVSQSPRYKVAKRGQDVALRCDPISGHVSLFWYQQALGQGPEFLTYFQNEAQLDKSGLPSDRFFAERPEGSVSTLKIQRTQQEDSAVYLCASSLGALSGNTIYFGEGSWLTVV.

The chain employs TRBV6-5 and TRBJ2-6; unclear D gene. This CDR3 contains 13 residues. Germline CDR1 reads MNHEY; CDR2 reads SVGAGI. V lost 7 bases and J lost 3, with 7 bases in between. CDR3 in amino acids: CASTTGGANVLTF. CDR3 bases: TGTGCCAGCACCACCGGTGGGGCCAACGTCCTGACTTTC.